Below are 25 T cell receptor beta chains sequenced from a single sample in a study of regulatory T cells in long-lasting Graves disease. Through Arm-PCR of CDR3 regions and iRepertoire HTBI primers, TCR beta libraries were built. TCRdb redid the calling of the multiplex PCR reads with MiXCR, one entry per CDR3 protein. The sample lists over 300,000 distinct CDR3 sequences, roughly a fifth occurring once. Sample time point: persistent/refractory GD, antithyroid drugs over 5 years with positive TRAb. Extracted RNA from PBMCs served as the source of the TCR library. The sample consisted of peripheral blood mononuclear cells (PBMCs), taken when the disease was refractory, from a patient treated with antithyroid drugs. These receptors all come from a female donor with Graves disease.

The rearrangement links TRBV6-5 to TRBJ2-7; the D is unclear. Germline lookup yields CDR1 MNHEY and CDR2 SVGAGI. V shed 2 bases and J shed 4 bases, with 9 bases lying between them. The CDR3 covers 13 residues. The CDR3 loop reads CASSYPGRYEQYF. Here the CDR3 DNA reads TGTGCCAGCAGTTACCCCGGTAGATACGAGCAGTACTTC.

The table lists this clonotype with many counts. The CDR3 reads CASSLSRTEAFF. Here the CDR3 DNA reads TGTGCCAGCAGCCTATCGCGAACTGAAGCTTTCTTT. The rearrangement uses TRBV28 and TRBJ1-1; the D is unclear. V lost 6 bases, J lost 5 bases, and 10 bases lay in between. The CDR3 has 12 amino acids. Germline CDR1 is MDHEN and CDR2 is SYDVKM.

This clonotype was found a few times. The chain links TRBV10-1 to TRBJ1-5, with D hard to call. CDR1 is WNHNN and CDR2 is SYGVQD in the germline V gene (reference sequence). V was clipped by 6 bases and J by 1 base, with 16 bases between them. The CDR3 has 16 amino acids. CDR3 sequence (DNA): TGCGCCAGCAGAGTTCTCCGACATCCAAGCAATCAGCCCCAGCATTTT. Translating gives CASRVLRHPSNQPQHF.

V and J are TRBV6-1 and TRBJ2-5; 12 bases are shared with TRBD2. Germline assignment: CDR1 MNHNS and CDR2 SASEGT. The CDR3 covers 14 residues. Unmatched junction bases numbered 4, after V lost 7 bases and J lost 4 bases. DNA for the CDR3: TGTGCCAGCAAACTAGCGGGAGGAATAGAGACCCAGTACTTC. Translated: CASKLAGGIETQYF.

This clonotype was recorded at least ten times. This chain joins TRBV7-2 and TRBJ1-6; D is perhaps TRBD1 (5 bases). The CDR3 extends over 17 amino acids. V was pared by 2 bases and J by 3 bases, with 14 bases between. The germline V gene encodes CDR1 SGHTA and CDR2 FQGNSA. The CDR3 DNA is TGTGCCAGCAGCTTACTACAGTGGGACGACTATAATTCACCCCTCCACTTT. Translation gives CASSLLQWDDYNSPLHF.

This clonotype appeared many times. The chain joins TRBV24-1 to TRBJ2-2, with D tentatively TRBD1 or TRBD2 (5 bases each). The V end was cut by 4 bases, the J end by 7 bases, with 15 bases between. Germline CDR1 and CDR2: KGHDR and SFDVKD. The CDR3 length is 15 residues. In nucleotides, the CDR3 is TGTGCCACCAGTGACCCAGGGACGTCGGTCGGGGAGCTGTTTTTT. Amino acids: CATSDPGTSVGELFF.

The chain has TRBV7-9 and TRBJ2-6; D remains unclear. The length of the CDR3 is 15 residues. V was clipped by 6 bases and J by 0 bases, with 9 bases between them. Germline V gene data show CDR1 as SEHNR and CDR2 as FQNEAQ (reference sequence). The CDR3 DNA reads TGTGCCAGCAGTTTCAGGCACTCTGGGGCCAACGTCCTGACTTTC. Translating it yields CASSFRHSGANVLTF. Using reference TRBV7-9 and TRBJ2-6 for the parts outside the CDR3, the full variable domain is DTGVSQNPRHKITKRGQNVTFRCDPISEHNRLYWYRQTLGQGPEFLTYFQNEAQLEKSRLLSDRFSAERPKGSFSTLEIQRTEQGDSAMYLCASSFRHSGANVLTFGAGSRLTVL.

This chain joins TRBV29-1 and TRBJ1-2; 10 nucleotides line up with TRBD1. This CDR3 region has 13 residues. From germline, CDR1 is SQVTM and CDR2 ANQGSEA. With 3 bases clipped from V and 6 bases from J, the junction kept 4 bases outside the gene matches. CDR3 sequence: CSVDLTGGNGYTF. CDR3 in DNA: TGCAGCGTTGATTTGACAGGGGGCAATGGCTACACCTTC.

This clonotype was detected once. The chain couples TRBV4-1 to TRBJ2-7; TRBD1 matches 11 bases. The CDR3 has 15 residues. The trim removed 3 bases at V and 4 bases at J, leaving 5 bases unmatched. Germline V gives CDR1 MGHRA, CDR2 YSYEKL. CDR3 region: CASSHPGQGGYEQYF. Written as DNA, the CDR3 is TGCGCCAGCAGCCACCCGGGACAGGGGGGTTACGAGCAGTACTTC.

The genes are TRBV20-1 and TRBJ2-7, with 9 bases fitting TRBD2. Per the germline V gene, CDR1 is DFQATT and CDR2 is SNEGSKA (reference sequence). V gave up 5 bases and J gave up 1 base; unmatched junction bases: 12. This CDR3 has 16 residues. CDR3 loop: CSAPDKLAGTSYEQYF. CDR3 nucleotides: TGCAGTGCTCCCGACAAACTAGCGGGTACATCCTACGAGCAGTACTTC.

The V gene is TRBV6-1, the J gene TRBJ1-1; D ambiguous. The CDR3 runs 14 residues. Trimming left V 5 bases short and J 4 bases short, with 14 bases between. Germline CDR1 is MNHNS and CDR2 is SASEGT. Written as DNA, the CDR3 is TGTGCCAGCAGTCAAGGGCCCTTGGGCACTGAAGCTTTCTTT. Its translation: CASSQGPLGTEAFF.

This clonotype was detected ten times or more. The rearrangement links TRBV12-3 or TRBV12-4 to TRBJ2-5, with 8 bases lining up with TRBD2. The CDR3 has 16 amino acids. V lost 6 bases to trimming and J lost 1 base; unmatched junction nucleotides: 10. The CDR3 DNA sequence: TGTGCCAGCAGACAGACCCCCCGGGAGGGCCAAGAGACCCAGTACTTC. Its protein product is CASRQTPREGQETQYF.

The rearrangement links TRBV4-3 to TRBJ1-2, with D possibly TRBD1 on 6 matching bases. V lost 2 bases, J lost 5 bases, and 15 bases lay in between. Germline V gene sequence: CDR1 LGHNA, CDR2 YSLEER. The CDR3 sequence is 15 residues long. CDR3 in DNA: TGCGCCAGCAGCCAATTGGGAGGCCAGGGGTATGGCTACACCTTC. Protein sequence: CASSQLGGQGYGYTF.

J is TRBJ1-2 and V is TRBV19; D is unclear. Trimming took 4 bases from V and 8 from J, leaving 14 bases between them. The CDR3 spans 13 residues. Germline V gene data show CDR1 as LNHDA and CDR2 as SQIVND (reference sequence). As DNA, the CDR3 is TGTGCCAGTAGTACTGGACGGTTTTGGGGCTACACCTTC. It translates to CASSTGRFWGYTF.

Note on this clonotype: The junction shows a germline mismatch at one end, possibly a read error. The chain couples TRBV27 to TRBJ2-7; unclear D gene. The CDR3 is 13 amino acids. Germline V lookup: CDR1 MNHEY, CDR2 SMNVEV (reference sequence). In DNA, the CDR3 is TGTGCCAGCAGATACCAAAAACCCTACGAGCAGCACTTC. This codes for CASRYQKPYEQHF.

CDR3 sequence reads: CASSSLLAYEQYF. CDR3 coding DNA: TGTGCCAGTAGTTCACTCCTAGCGTACGAGCAGTACTTC. The rearrangement joins TRBV19 to TRBJ2-7, with D possibly matching TRBD2 (6 bases). V was shortened by 5 bases and J by 4 bases, with 12 bases between the two germline ends. Germline CDR1 LNHDA, CDR2 SQIVND (reference sequence). The CDR3 is made up of 13 amino acids.

V gene TRBV20-1 combines with J gene TRBJ2-7; TRBD2 aligns across 7 bases. The CDR3 extends over 17 amino acids. Germline CDR1 reads DFQATT; CDR2 reads SNEGSKA (reference sequence). V dropped 0 bases and J dropped 2; count of bases not matched to a gene: 13. CDR3 coding DNA: TGCAGTGCTAGAGATAGCAGGAGGGTAGCGGGCGCCTACGAGCAGTACTTC. This gives the protein CSARDSRRVAGAYEQYF.

This clonotype came up a few times. The V call is TRBV20-1, the J call TRBJ1-1; weak D call: TRBD1 (6 bases). V lost 4 bases and J 1 base, leaving 19 bases between the germline ends. The CDR3 loop spans 16 amino acids. CDR1 DFQATT and CDR2 SNEGSKA come from the germline V gene (reference sequence). This CDR3 reads CSATGRGWLTNTEAFF. CDR3 sequence (DNA): TGCAGTGCTACAGGCAGGGGCTGGTTGACGAACACTGAAGCTTTCTTT.

This clonotype has a handful of counts. The J gene is TRBJ1-1, the V gene TRBV30, with TRBD1 matching 8 bases. Trimming took 4 bases from V and 1 from J; bases not matched to a gene: 2. The CDR3 length is 13 residues. Germline assignment: CDR1 GTSNPN and CDR2 SVGIG (reference sequence). CDR3 nucleotides: TGTGCCTGGATCGACAGGGGGAACACTGAAGCTTTCTTT. It translates to CAWIDRGNTEAFF.

The V call is TRBV6-5, the J call TRBJ2-5; 7 positions match TRBD2. Germline V gene sequence: CDR1 MNHEY, CDR2 SVGAGI. J gave up 5 bases and V 0 bases, and 3 bases lay outside the gene matches. The CDR3 consists of 14 residues. Here the CDR3 DNA reads TGTGCCAGCAGTTACTCGGGGGGGAGTGAGACCCAGTACTTC. Translation: CASSYSGGSETQYF.

The table lists this clonotype with many counts. The J gene is TRBJ2-7, the V gene TRBV7-2, with D perhaps TRBD1 or TRBD2 (6 bases each). Trimming took off 2 bases at V and 10 bases at J, with 12 bases between the two ends. The CDR3 sequence is 12 residues long. The germline V gene encodes CDR1 SGHTA and CDR2 FQGNSA. CDR3 amino acids: CASSLMGGLQYF. As DNA, the CDR3 is TGTGCCAGCAGCTTAATGGGGGGCCTCCAGTACTTC.

This clonotype has a count of ten or more. V gene TRBV5-1 combines with J gene TRBJ2-7; D perhaps matches TRBD1 (5 bases). Germline V lookup: CDR1 SGHRS, CDR2 YFSETQ. This CDR3 is built from 15 residues. The germline V and J ends were trimmed by 0 bases and 3 bases, with 13 bases remaining between them. The CDR3: CASSLAGSGYYEQYF. CDR3 nucleotides: TGCGCCAGCAGCTTGGCCGGTTCAGGGTACTACGAGCAGTACTTC.

In this sample, this clonotype turned up many times. The rearrangement uses TRBV20-1 and TRBJ1-5; 7 nucleotides line up with TRBD1. Germline-derived CDR1 and CDR2 are DFQATT and SNEGSKA (reference sequence). V gave up 0 bases and J gave up 4 bases; unmatched junction bases: 12. This CDR3 contains 17 residues. As DNA, the CDR3 is TGCAGTGCTAGAGATGGACAGGCGTCTTACGCGAATCAGCCCCAGCATTTT. Its translation is CSARDGQASYANQPQHF.

This clonotype was picked up a small number of times. The chain links TRBV5-1 to TRBJ1-3; D call uncertain. The CDR3 loop spans 16 amino acids. Trimming left V 2 bases short and J 0 bases short, with 12 bases between. Germline V gives CDR1 SGHRS, CDR2 YFSETQ. The CDR3 bases are TGCGCCAGCAGCTTCGGAGGAACAAACTCTGGAAACACCATATATTTT. Translating it yields CASSFGGTNSGNTIYF.

This clonotype was observed a few times. The chain carries TRBV9 and TRBJ2-2, with D unresolved. CDR3 length: 15 amino acids. From germline, CDR1 is SGDLS and CDR2 YYNGEE. V lost 0 bases to trimming and J lost 5 bases, with 11 bases between them. The DNA for the CDR3 is TGTGCCAGCAGCGTAGCGTGGAGCAGGACCGGGGAGCTGTTTTTT. Residues: CASSVAWSRTGELFF.